This TCR beta chain was identified during a study of CD8+CD57+ T cells in acquired aplastic anemia (dated by TCRdb to 2016 to 2019). Concerning the study at large: A mean of about 3 ug of DNA, ranging from roughly 0.19 to 27.4 ug, was extracted from sorted CD4+ and CD8+ cells. A CD8+CD57+ expansion meant a frequency higher than the mean frequency seen in healthy subjects.

This clonotype was picked up one time. Its specific antigen is unknown. Per-nucleotide qualities are absent, and no much larger clonotype sits a single base away. One read alone is weak evidence. Genomic DNA was used as template for profiling of TCR beta VDJ combinations and CDR3 sequences. TCR repertoire sequencing was run on an Illumina HiSeq 2000. As for how the authors treated the data: TRBV/TRBJ rearrangement plots, CDR3 size and DJ length profiles, and Simpson's diversity index were used to evaluate the repertoires. The immunodominant clone was defined as the most abundant DNA sequence in deep sequencing data. CDR3 amino acid sequences were screened for sharing across subjects and compared with published repertoires and the VDJdb database. Using fastp at Q25 and MiXCR, TCRdb reprocessed the public reads and kept productive beta chains. When rows share a CDR3 protein, they turn into one entry using the most common DNA and genes. TCRdb's processing, not the study's, gives the V and J calls here. The sample table records about 180,000 distinct CDR3 sequences; roughly three fifths of these occur just once. Roughly 43% of the sample lies in the top ten.

The CDR3 measures 13 amino acids from cysteine to phenylalanine. Only the CDR3 region is kept as DNA, spanning 39 bases read in frame from base 1. As encoded in the germline V gene, CDR1 is SGHRS while CDR2 is YFSETQ. V is reduced by 3 bases and J by 5 bases, leaving a spacing of 9 bases between them. Patients chosen for sequencing had shown expansion of CD8+CD57+ cells by flow cytometry. Every patient had a diagnosis of severe acquired aplastic anemia based on International Study of Aplastic Anemia and Agranulocytosis and Camitta criteria. No patient had received any therapy when blood was sampled. The study deep-sequenced TCR repertoires of sorted CD4+ and CD8+ blood T cells from severe aplastic anemia patients and healthy subjects. Patients were enrolled under clinicaltrials.gov protocols 00001620, 01623167, 00001397, 00071045, 00081523 and 00961064 in the USA. Ficoll-Paque density gradient centrifugation was used to isolate peripheral blood mononuclear cells. CD4+ and CD8+ T cells were sorted by FACS or magnetic beads before DNA extraction.

Results the study describes overall, beyond this receptor: Between patients and healthy controls, no significant difference in CD8+ Simpson's diversity was found (P=0.060). Around 31 CD8+ CDR3 sequences were shared between patients and controls but appeared highly expressed in patients and within their immunodominant clones.

The sequenced sample was sorted CD4+, CD8+, or CD8+CD57+ T cells (not recorded which) from PBMCs. Here the chain combines TRBV5-1 and TRBJ1-5; no D gene is confidently identified. This TCR derives from a human donor with aplastic anemia. The DNA reads TGCGCCAGCAGCTCCACACCAGATCAGCCCCAGCATTTT. Translated, this gives CASSSTPDQPQHF.